This TCR beta chain was identified in a study of OX40 agonist ivuxolimab in advanced cancers. Overall study findings and caveats: Antigens targeted by the expanded peripheral T cells were not determined. In general, CD8+ T cells held more expanded clones than CD4+ did, on average. Both blood CD4+ and CD8+ T cells showed clonal growth by week 6 at 0.1 to 3.0 mg/kg.

In regard to this clone: Its antigen is still unknown.

Using immunoSEQ multiplex PCR, the repertoire was profiled, and TCRdb retains in-frame clones only, with some absent. The sample consists of some 96,000 clones, roughly 80% of them appearing once. The CDR3 is made up of 15 amino acids. V was pared by 6 bases and J by 3 bases, with 9 bases of the junction left unmatched. Germline CDR1 reads MDHEN; CDR2 reads SYDVKM. The chain carries TRBV28 and TRBJ2-7, with 9 bases identical to TRBD2. This specimen was CD4+ or CD8+ T cells sorted from blood, taken in a trial of the OX40 agonist ivuxolimab. This TCR was recovered from an adult with an advanced solid tumor such as melanoma, head and neck, liver or kidney cancer. The CDR3: CASRTAAGGNYEQYF. DNA of the CDR3: TGTGCCAGCAGAACTGCAGCGGGAGGAAACTACGAGCAGTACTTC.